The 8 T cell receptor beta chains below come from one sample, sequenced in a study of regulatory T cells in long-lasting Graves disease. Through Arm-PCR of CDR3 regions and iRepertoire HTBI primers, TCR beta libraries were built. TCRdb redid the calling of the multiplex PCR reads with MiXCR, one entry per CDR3 protein. The table has more than 300,000 distinct CDR3 sequences, about 23% seen once. Time point noted: persistent/refractory GD, antithyroid drugs over 5 years with positive TRAb. Extracted RNA from PBMCs served as the source of the TCR library. This material consisted of peripheral blood mononuclear cells (PBMCs), taken when the disease was refractory, from a patient treated with antithyroid drugs. These receptors were obtained from a middle-aged woman with Graves disease.

The chain carries TRBV9 and TRBJ2-5; 8 nucleotides agree with TRBD1. Germline V gives CDR1 SGDLS, CDR2 YYNGEE. The CDR3 consists of 16 residues. The trim removed 0 bases at V and 5 bases at J, leaving 9 bases unmatched. The CDR3, as DNA: TGTGCCAGCAGCGTAGGGGGTCCAGGGGGCAGCGAGACCCAGTACTTC. Residues: CASSVGGPGGSETQYF.

The chain joins TRBV28 to TRBJ2-4; the match to TRBD2 covers 12 bases. From germline, CDR1 is MDHEN and CDR2 SYDVKM. V lost 6 bases, J lost 5 bases, and 8 bases stayed unmatched. The CDR3 sequence is 16 residues long. CDR3 sequence reads: CASSQAASGRENIQYF. The CDR3 coding sequence is TGTGCCAGCAGCCAAGCCGCTAGCGGGAGGGAAAACATTCAGTACTTC.

This chain connects TRBV4-1 to TRBJ2-2; 12 bases map to TRBD2. Germline V lookup: CDR1 MGHRA, CDR2 YSYEKL. With V trimmed by 0 bases and J by 5 bases, 10 bases remained unmatched. The CDR3 runs to 19 residues. CDR3 amino acids: CASSQEWSSGRGSTGELFF. The CDR3 DNA reads as TGCGCCAGCAGCCAAGAATGGTCTAGCGGGAGGGGTTCGACCGGGGAGCTGTTTTTT.

In this sample, this clonotype turned up many times. V gene TRBV24-1 combines with J gene TRBJ2-6, with TRBD1 identical over 11 bases. V lost 3 bases to trimming and J lost 2 bases; unmatched junction nucleotides: 8. CDR1 KGHDR and CDR2 SFDVKD come from the germline V gene. The CDR3 spans 19 residues. The CDR3 here is CATSDPRTGGNPGANVLTF. CDR3 DNA sequence: TGTGCCACCAGTGATCCTCGGACAGGGGGCAACCCTGGGGCCAACGTCCTGACTTTC.

This clonotype was counted at least ten times. The V call is TRBV19, the J call TRBJ1-1; D is undetermined. The CDR3 length is 13 residues. Germline-derived CDR1 and CDR2 are LNHDA and SQIVND (reference sequence). Trimming pared 3 bases from V and 0 bases from J, leaving 5 bases between. The CDR3, as DNA: TGTGCCAGTAGTATGTATGTGAACACTGAAGCTTTCTTT. It yields the protein CASSMYVNTEAFF.

The chain uses TRBV7-9 and TRBJ2-5, with 8 nucleotides matching TRBD2. The CDR3 runs 15 residues. V lost 5 bases, J lost 7 bases, and 12 bases stayed unmatched. The germline gives CDR1 SEHNR, CDR2 FQNEAQ (reference sequence). In nucleotides, the CDR3 is TGTGCCAGCAGCAGCCCCGGGGGGGCCGAGGGGACCCAGTACTTC. This sequence encodes CASSSPGGAEGTQYF.

This chain uses TRBV5-1 with TRBJ2-3; 10 nucleotides agree with TRBD2. The V segment lost 4 bases and the J segment 5 bases; nucleotides outside the gene matches: 13. The CDR3 sequence is 17 residues long. Per germline, CDR1 SGHRS and CDR2 YFSETQ. The CDR3 DNA sequence: TGCGCCAGCAGCCCCCGGCCTAGCGGGAGTTCGGTAGATACGCAGTATTTT. This gives the protein CASSPRPSGSSVDTQYF.

V and J are TRBV5-6 and TRBJ2-2; D may match TRBD1 or TRBD2 (5 bases each). The CDR3 covers 14 residues. CDR1 SGHDT and CDR2 YYEEEE come from the germline V gene. Trimming shortened V by 4 bases and J by 1 base, and 8 bases separated the two germline ends. The CDR3 region has the DNA TGTGCCAGCAGCGGGGGATGGAACACCGGGGAGCTGTTTTTT. It translates to CASSGGWNTGELFF.